This TCR beta chain was profiled in a study of T cell responses to AZD1222 COVID-19 vaccine. V lost 0 bases to trimming and J lost 2 bases, with 5 bases between them. The CDR3 runs 14 residues. Germline V gives CDR1 SGHRS, CDR2 YFSETQ. Here immunoSEQ multiplex PCR was the method, and the copy in TCRdb shows in-frame clones only, minus some. The sample yields 100,000 to 150,000 clones, around 91% seen once. Sequences were derived from peripheral blood, sampled on day 0 of MenACWY control vaccination. The TCR sequence derives from an adult in good health. The genes are TRBV5-1 and TRBJ2-2; no definite D call. CDR3 in DNA: TGCGCCAGCAGCTTGGCCGTAAACACCGGGGAGCTGTTTTTT. This sequence encodes CASSLAVNTGELFF.